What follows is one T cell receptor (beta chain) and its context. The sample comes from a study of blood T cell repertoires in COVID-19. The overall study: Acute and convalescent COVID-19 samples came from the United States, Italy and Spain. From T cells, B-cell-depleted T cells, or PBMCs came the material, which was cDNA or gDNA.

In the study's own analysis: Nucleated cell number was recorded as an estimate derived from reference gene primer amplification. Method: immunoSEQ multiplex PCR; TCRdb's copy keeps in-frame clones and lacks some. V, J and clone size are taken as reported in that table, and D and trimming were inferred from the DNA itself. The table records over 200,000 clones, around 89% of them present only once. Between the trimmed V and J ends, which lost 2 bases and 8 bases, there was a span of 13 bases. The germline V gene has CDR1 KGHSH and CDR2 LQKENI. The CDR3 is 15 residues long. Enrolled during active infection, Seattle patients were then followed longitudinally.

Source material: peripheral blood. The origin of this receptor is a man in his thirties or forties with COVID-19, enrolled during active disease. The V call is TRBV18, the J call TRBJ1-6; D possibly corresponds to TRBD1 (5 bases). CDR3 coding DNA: TGTGCCAGCTCACCAGGGCAGGGTATAGATTCACCCCTCCACTTT. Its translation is CASSPGQGIDSPLHF.